A selection of T cell receptor beta chains follows, all from one sample in a study of long-term antiretroviral therapy in people with HIV. Sequenced by immunoSEQ multiplex PCR; TCRdb stores in-frame clones only, minus some. There are about 33,000 clones in the sample; about 97% occur only once, and around 3.2% lies in the top ten. The sequencing here drew on unsorted PBMCs, taken 6.9 years after starting antiretroviral therapy. All receptors derive from a man younger than 45 with HIV. Each CDR3 is given with its conserved first and last residue. Fields, in order: D gene, clone size, J gene, V gene, CDR3 DNA, CDR3 protein. The D gene is left open where the match is weak. The size entry is marked missing in some rows and otherwise reads once, few, many or a size class.

D gene: -
clone size: -
J gene: TRBJ2-5
V gene: TRBV5-1
CDR3 DNA: TGCGCCAGCAGCTTGGACAGGAGGGAGACCCAGTACTTC
CDR3 protein: CASSLDRRETQYF

D gene: -
clone size: once
J gene: TRBJ1-5
V gene: TRBV15
CDR3 DNA: TGTGCCACCAGCAGAGATCTGTCAGGGCCCCAGCATTTT
CDR3 protein: CATSRDLSGPQHF

D gene: TRBD2
clone size: once
J gene: TRBJ2-2
V gene: TRBV7-6
CDR3 DNA: TGTGCCAGCGGGGTAGCGGGGGGTCCTTCGAACACCGGGGAGCTGTTTTTT
CDR3 protein: CASGVAGGPSNTGELFF

D gene: -
clone size: -
J gene: TRBJ1-1
V gene: TRBV5-1
CDR3 DNA: TGCGCCAGCAGCTTGAGGCAGGGAGACACTGAAGCTTTCTTT
CDR3 protein: CASSLRQGDTEAFF

D gene: -
clone size: -
J gene: TRBJ1-2
V gene: TRBV4-3
CDR3 DNA: TGCGCCAGCAGCCAAGGGGGGGGCTACACCTTC
CDR3 protein: CASSQGGGYTF

D gene: -
clone size: -
J gene: TRBJ1-1
V gene: TRBV6-6
CDR3 DNA: TGTGCCAGCAGTCCCCGGGGGCTATCGGATAAGACTTTCTTT
CDR3 protein: CASSPRGLSDKTFF

D gene: TRBD2
clone size: -
J gene: TRBJ2-2
V gene: TRBV9
CDR3 DNA: TGTGCCAGCAGCGCGGTGGCGGGAGGCGGGGAGCTGTTTTTT
CDR3 protein: CASSAVAGGGELFF

D gene: -
clone size: -
J gene: TRBJ1-1
V gene: TRBV11-3
CDR3 DNA: TGTGCCAGCAGTAGGGACCGTGAGACTGAAGCTTTCTTT
CDR3 protein: CASSRDRETEAFF

D gene: TRBD1
clone size: -
J gene: TRBJ2-5
V gene: TRBV2
CDR3 DNA: TGTGCCAGCTCGTCAGGACAGGGTTCAGAGACCCAGTACTTC
CDR3 protein: CASSSGQGSETQYF

D gene: -
clone size: -
J gene: TRBJ2-1
V gene: TRBV4-2
CDR3 DNA: TGTGCCAGCAGCCAAGATTGGCAGGGCATCAATGAGCAGTTCTTC
CDR3 protein: CASSQDWQGINEQFF

D gene: -
clone size: -
J gene: TRBJ1-2
V gene: TRBV7-3
CDR3 DNA: TGTGCCAGCAGCTTAACAGCAGCAGCTAACTATGGCTACACCTTC
CDR3 protein: CASSLTAAANYGYTF

D gene: TRBD1
clone size: once
J gene: TRBJ1-5
V gene: TRBV19
CDR3 DNA: TGTGCCAGTAGTGTCACAGGGGAGCAGCCCCAGCATTTT
CDR3 protein: CASSVTGEQPQHF

D gene: TRBD2
clone size: -
J gene: TRBJ2-3
V gene: TRBV7-9
CDR3 DNA: TGTGCCACCCGGACTAGCGGTATCACAGATACGCAGTATTTT
CDR3 protein: CATRTSGITDTQYF

D gene: -
clone size: once
J gene: TRBJ2-5
V gene: TRBV4-2
CDR3 DNA: TGTGCCAGCAGCCGGGCACTAGCTTCAGAGACCCAGTACTTC
CDR3 protein: CASSRALASETQYF

D gene: TRBD1
clone size: -
J gene: TRBJ2-5
V gene: TRBV6-5
CDR3 DNA: TGTGCCAGCAGACCACGGGACAGGGGTTTGGAGACCCAGTACTTC
CDR3 protein: CASRPRDRGLETQYF

D gene: -
clone size: -
J gene: TRBJ2-3
V gene: TRBV11-2
CDR3 DNA: TGTGCCAGCAGCTTATCTTGGGGCCCCAGCACAGATACGCAGTATTTT
CDR3 protein: CASSLSWGPSTDTQYF

D gene: TRBD1
clone size: -
J gene: TRBJ2-1
V gene: TRBV4-1
CDR3 DNA: TGCGCCAGCAGCCGGACAGGGATAAATGAGCAGTTCTTC
CDR3 protein: CASSRTGINEQFF

D gene: -
clone size: -
J gene: TRBJ1-4
V gene: TRBV30
CDR3 DNA: TGTGCCTGGAGTAGGTCCCTCTTCAATGAAAAACTGTTTTTT
CDR3 protein: CAWSRSLFNEKLFF

D gene: TRBD2
clone size: once
J gene: TRBJ2-3
V gene: TRBV30
CDR3 DNA: TGTGCCTGGAGTGTACGACGACTAGCGGGAGTAGGAGATACGCAGTATTTT
CDR3 protein: CAWSVRRLAGVGDTQYF

D gene: -
clone size: -
J gene: TRBJ2-7
V gene: TRBV20-1
CDR3 DNA: TGCAGTGCTAGTAACAGCTACGAGCAGTACTTC
CDR3 protein: CSASNSYEQYF

D gene: TRBD1
clone size: -
J gene: TRBJ2-7
V gene: TRBV5-6
CDR3 DNA: TGTGCCAGCAGCTTGGGGGACAGTTCCTACGAGCAGTACTTC
CDR3 protein: CASSLGDSSYEQYF

D gene: TRBD1
clone size: -
J gene: TRBJ1-5
V gene: TRBV19
CDR3 DNA: TGTGCCAGTTCTCCGGTACAGGGGGCGCAGGATCAGCCCCAGCATTTT
CDR3 protein: CASSPVQGAQDQPQHF

D gene: -
clone size: -
J gene: TRBJ1-6
V gene: TRBV9
CDR3 DNA: TGTGCCAGCAGCGTGGATACGGATTCACCCCTCCACTTT
CDR3 protein: CASSVDTDSPLHF

D gene: TRBD2
clone size: -
J gene: TRBJ2-1
V gene: TRBV7-2
CDR3 DNA: TGTGCCAGCAGCTTACCGGGGCGGGGGGGCGTCTCCTACAATGAGCAGTTCTTC
CDR3 protein: CASSLPGRGGVSYNEQFF

D gene: -
clone size: once
J gene: TRBJ1-2
V gene: TRBV4-3
CDR3 DNA: TGCGCCAGCAGTCCAGGGACCTGGAAAGGTGGCTACACCTTC
CDR3 protein: CASSPGTWKGGYTF

D gene: -
clone size: -
J gene: TRBJ2-5
V gene: TRBV5-5
CDR3 DNA: TGTGCCAGCAGACGCGGGCGGGGTGGAGAGACCCAGTACTTC
CDR3 protein: CASRRGRGGETQYF

D gene: -
clone size: -
J gene: TRBJ1-2
V gene: TRBV29-1
CDR3 DNA: TGCAGCGCCCCTTTCAGTGGCAGGCCCGGCTACACCTTC
CDR3 protein: CSAPFSGRPGYTF

D gene: -
clone size: -
J gene: TRBJ2-7
V gene: TRBV6-5
CDR3 DNA: TGTGCCAGCAGGTCAGCCTACGAGCAGTACTTC
CDR3 protein: CASRSAYEQYF

D gene: TRBD1
clone size: -
J gene: TRBJ1-2
V gene: TRBV13
CDR3 DNA: TGTGCCAGCAGCTCCGTAGGGACAGGGGTTTTCTCCGGCTACACCTTC
CDR3 protein: CASSSVGTGVFSGYTF

D gene: TRBD2
clone size: -
J gene: TRBJ2-3
V gene: TRBV5-1
CDR3 DNA: TGCGCCAGCAGCTTGGTCGTCAGCGGGGGGGCCACAGATACGCAGTATTTT
CDR3 protein: CASSLVVSGGATDTQYF

D gene: -
clone size: -
J gene: TRBJ2-5
V gene: TRBV4-1
CDR3 DNA: TGCGCCAGCAGCCGACTTTTGGCTGATCAAGAGACCCAGTACTTC
CDR3 protein: CASSRLLADQETQYF

D gene: TRBD2
clone size: -
J gene: TRBJ2-1
V gene: TRBV6-6
CDR3 DNA: TGTGCCAGCAGTTCCTCTAGCGGCTCGAAGCAGTTCTTC
CDR3 protein: CASSSSSGSKQFF

D gene: TRBD1
clone size: -
J gene: TRBJ1-3
V gene: TRBV6-1
CDR3 DNA: TGTGCCAGCAGTGACAACAGGGGGGAATCTGGAAACACCATATATTTT
CDR3 protein: CASSDNRGESGNTIYF

D gene: -
clone size: -
J gene: TRBJ1-1
V gene: TRBV6-6
CDR3 DNA: TGTGCCAGCACCCACGGTCGGCAGGGAGGTCAAGCCTTCTTT
CDR3 protein: CASTHGRQGGQAFF

D gene: -
clone size: -
J gene: TRBJ1-2
V gene: TRBV6-5
CDR3 DNA: TGTGCCAGCAGTTTCTACCTCCGGGACCACTATGGCTACACCTTC
CDR3 protein: CASSFYLRDHYGYTF

D gene: -
clone size: -
J gene: TRBJ2-5
V gene: TRBV4-3
CDR3 DNA: TGCGCCAGCAGCCAAGTACAGCAAGAGACCCAGTACTTC
CDR3 protein: CASSQVQQETQYF

D gene: -
clone size: -
J gene: TRBJ2-7
V gene: TRBV25-1
CDR3 DNA: TGTGCCAGCAGTGACTTGAGCTACGAGCAGTACTTC
CDR3 protein: CASSDLSYEQYF

D gene: -
clone size: few
J gene: TRBJ1-5
V gene: TRBV2
CDR3 DNA: TGTGCCAGCAGCGAGGGGAGGGGTGGGAATCAGCCCCAGCATTTT
CDR3 protein: CASSEGRGGNQPQHF